A selection of T cell receptor beta chains follows, all from one sample in a study of blood T cell repertoires in COVID-19. The repertoire was sequenced with immunoSEQ multiplex PCR; TCRdb's copy has only in-frame clones and lacks some. Among roughly 230,000 clones, about 85% were seen once, and the ten largest hold about 0.93%. The sample taken for sequencing was peripheral blood. The source of these receptors is a man aged 40-49 years with acute or convalescent COVID-19. Both conserved end residues are part of each CDR3. A D gene is named only where the DNA matches it firmly. Where a row states a size, it is once, few, many or the class of an expanded clone; other rows omit it.

>TRBV15|TRBJ2-6|.|TRBD1
TGTGCCACCAGCAGAGTCCCCGGGACAGGAACATCTGGGGCCAACGTCCTGACTTTC
CATSRVPGTGTSGANVLTF
>TRBV18|TRBJ1-6|.|.
TGTGCCAGCTCACCTTGGGACACCGTTACTAGTTCCCTCCACTTT
CASSPWDTVTSSLHF
>TRBV6-5|TRBJ2-3|.|TRBD2
TGTGCCAGCCTTAGCGGGGGGGCAGCAGATACGCAGTATTTT
CASLSGGAADTQYF
>TRBV12-3/TRBV12-4|TRBJ2-7|.|.
TGTGCCAGCAGTTTAGAACAGGGTGCCGAGCAGTACTTC
CASSLEQGAEQYF
>TRBV9|TRBJ2-1|.|TRBD2
TGTGCCAGCAGCGAGTGGGGGGGTGGTAATGAGCAGTTCTTC
CASSEWGGGNEQFF
>TRBV5-4|TRBJ2-3|.|TRBD2
TGTGCCAGCAGCTTGGGCGGGGGGCTAAACACAGATACGCAGTATTTT
CASSLGGGLNTDTQYF
>TRBV30|TRBJ1-1|.|.
TGTGCCTGGAGTGTACAGGCGAACACTGAAGCTTTCTTT
CAWSVQANTEAFF
>TRBV28|TRBJ1-2|.|TRBD1
TGTGCCAGCAGGTCTCTCGCAGGGGGCGCCCCTTATGGCTACACCTTC
CASRSLAGGAPYGYTF
>TRBV25-1|TRBJ1-1|.|TRBD1
TGTGCCAGCAGTGACCCCGGGACAGGCTTCGTTACTGAAGCTTTCTTT
CASSDPGTGFVTEAFF
>TRBV5-5|TRBJ1-2|.|.
TGTGCCAGCAGCTTGAGCGGAGGGAGGCTTTATGGCTACACCTTC
CASSLSGGRLYGYTF
>TRBV14|TRBJ2-2|.|TRBD1
TGTGCCAGCAGCCAAGATGTTGAAGGGGGCAGTCACACCGGGGAGCTGTTTTTT
CASSQDVEGGSHTGELFF
>TRBV6-6|TRBJ1-4|.|TRBD1
TGTGCCAGTGGGACAGGGGGGAGCGGGGAAAAACTGTTTTTT
CASGTGGSGEKLFF
>TRBV4-1|TRBJ1-4|few|.
TGCGCCAGCAGCCAAGAAGTGGCCAGGGTGTGGGAAAAACTGTTTTTT
CASSQEVARVWEKLFF
>TRBV7-9|TRBJ1-6|.|.
TGTGCCAGCAGCTTAGATCCAGGTGGTAATTCACCCCTCCACTTT
CASSLDPGGNSPLHF
>TRBV11-2|TRBJ2-7|.|TRBD2
TGTGCCAGCAGCTCACCTAGCGGGGGGCCACCCTACGAGCAGTACTTC
CASSSPSGGPPYEQYF
>TRBV3-1/TRBV3-2|TRBJ1-2|.|.
TGTGCCAGCAGCCAAGATGTCGGCAGGGGCCTTCGTGGCTATGGCTACACCTTC
CASSQDVGRGLRGYGYTF
>TRBV7-2|TRBJ1-1|few|.
TGTGCCAGCAGCCCAAGGACGGGCGGAGGCACTGAAGCTTTCTTT
CASSPRTGGGTEAFF
>TRBV2|TRBJ1-1|once|.
TGTGCCACTACACTTTGGGCGAACACTGAAGCTTTCTTT
CATTLWANTEAFF
>TRBV2|TRBJ1-1|.|.
TGTGCCAGCAGAGTGGGGGGGAACACTGAAGCTTTCTTT
CASRVGGNTEAFF
>TRBV12-3/TRBV12-4|TRBJ2-1|once|.
TGTGCCAGCAGCCTCGCCTGGGGGGATGAGCAGTTCTTC
CASSLAWGDEQFF
>TRBV2|TRBJ1-2|once|.
TGTGCCAGCAGTGAAGAGACAGTCATTAACTATGGCTACACCTTC
CASSEETVINYGYTF
>TRBV11-1|TRBJ2-1|.|.
TGTGCCAGCTCGCGGCCCTACAATGAGCAGTTCTTC
CASSRPYNEQFF